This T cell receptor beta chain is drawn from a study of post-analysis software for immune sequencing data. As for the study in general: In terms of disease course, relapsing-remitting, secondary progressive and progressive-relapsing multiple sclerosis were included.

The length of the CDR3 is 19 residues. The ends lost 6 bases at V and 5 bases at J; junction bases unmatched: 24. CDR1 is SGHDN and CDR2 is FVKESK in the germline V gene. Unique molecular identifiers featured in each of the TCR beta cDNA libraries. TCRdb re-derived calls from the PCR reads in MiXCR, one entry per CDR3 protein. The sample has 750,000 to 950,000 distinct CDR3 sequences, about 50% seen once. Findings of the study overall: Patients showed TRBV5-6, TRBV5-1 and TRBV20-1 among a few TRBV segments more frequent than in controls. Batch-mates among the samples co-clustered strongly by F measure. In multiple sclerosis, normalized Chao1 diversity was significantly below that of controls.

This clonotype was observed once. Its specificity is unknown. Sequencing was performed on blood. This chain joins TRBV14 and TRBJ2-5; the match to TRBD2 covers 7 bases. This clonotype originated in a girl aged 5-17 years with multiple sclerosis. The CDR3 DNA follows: TGTGCCAGCAGTCAAAGGGTGTTGGCTCCGCGGGGGTCCCGGGAGACCCAGTACTTC. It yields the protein CASSQRVLAPRGSRETQYF. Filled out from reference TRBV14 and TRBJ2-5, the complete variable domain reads EAGVTQFPSHSVIEKGQTVTLRCDPISGHDNLYWYRRVMGKEIKFLLHFVKESKQDESGMPNNRFLAERTGGTYSTLKVQPAELEDSGVYFCASSQRVLAPRGSRETQYFGPGTRLLVL.